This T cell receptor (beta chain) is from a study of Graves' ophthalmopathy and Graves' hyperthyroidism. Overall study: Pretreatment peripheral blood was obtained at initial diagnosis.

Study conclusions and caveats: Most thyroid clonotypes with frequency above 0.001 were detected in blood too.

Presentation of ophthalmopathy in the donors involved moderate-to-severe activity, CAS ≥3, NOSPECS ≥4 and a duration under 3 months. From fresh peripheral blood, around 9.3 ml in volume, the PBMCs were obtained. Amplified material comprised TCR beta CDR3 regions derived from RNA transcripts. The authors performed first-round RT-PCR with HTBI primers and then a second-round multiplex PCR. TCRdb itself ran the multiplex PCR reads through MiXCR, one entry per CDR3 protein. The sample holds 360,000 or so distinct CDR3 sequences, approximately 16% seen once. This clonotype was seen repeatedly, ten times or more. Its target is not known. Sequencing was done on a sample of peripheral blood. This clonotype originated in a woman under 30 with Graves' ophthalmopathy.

The CDR3 coding sequence is TGTGCCAGCAGTGAATTGGTAGAGACCCAGTACTTC. Translation gives CASSELVETQYF. The chain combines TRBV25-1 with TRBJ2-5, with unresolved D. Between the trimmed V and J ends, which lost 1 base and 4 bases, there was a span of 4 bases. CDR1 and CDR2 from the germline V gene are MGHDK and SYGVNS. CDR3 length: 12 amino acids.